One and the same sample provided the 18 T cell receptor beta chains below, sequenced in a study of identical twins. TCRdb re-called the 5' RACE reads with MiXCR, one entry per CDR3 protein. The sample has 1.5 million or so distinct CDR3 sequences; under 35% are singletons. The material sequenced was cord blood. The receptors derive from a newborn girl in good health.

With regard to this clonotype: Being one base from a much bigger clone, this may be a read error. The J gene is TRBJ2-1, the V gene TRBV12-3 or TRBV12-4; D possibly matches TRBD1 or TRBD2 (5 bases each). The CDR3 spans 15 residues. Trimming shortened V by 0 bases and J by 12 bases, and 18 bases separated the two germline ends. The CDR3 DNA follows: TGTGCCAGCAGTTTAGCTTCCCTAAGAGGGGATGTGCAGTTCTTC. Translated: CASSLASLRGDVQFF.

Written as DNA, the CDR3 is TGCAGTGCTAGGGGACTAGGGGACTACAATGAGCAGTTCTTC. Its translation is CSARGLGDYNEQFF. The V call is TRBV20-1, the J call TRBJ2-1; 8 bases map to TRBD2. V dropped 3 bases and J dropped 3; count of bases not matched to a gene: 4. The CDR3 sequence is 14 residues long. Germline-derived CDR1 and CDR2 are DFQATT and SNEGSKA (reference sequence).

The rearrangement uses TRBV20-1 and TRBJ2-3, with D unclear. CDR3 size: 12 residues. Germline V gene lookup returns CDR1 DFQATT and CDR2 SNEGSKA (reference sequence). The V end lost 6 bases, the J end lost 4 bases, and 11 bases lay between the germline ends. DNA of the CDR3: TGCAGTGCCCATCCGTACGCAGATACGCAGTATTTT. Residues: CSAHPYADTQYF.

This rearrangement joins TRBV20-1 to TRBJ2-5; possibly TRBD2 for D (5 bases). The V end lost 0 bases, the J end lost 11 bases, and 10 bases lay between the germline ends. This CDR3 region has 11 residues. Germline V gives CDR1 DFQATT, CDR2 SNEGSKA (reference sequence). CDR3 DNA: TGCAGTGCTAGAGATCTCGGGGAGCAGTACTTC. This gives the protein CSARDLGEQYF.

This clonotype was detected a few times. The chain is built from TRBV12-5 and TRBJ1-1, with 9 bases identical to TRBD1. Germline trimming cut 6 bases from V and 3 bases from J; bases unmatched to any gene: 2. The CDR3 loop spans 13 amino acids. CDR1 is LGHNT, CDR2 FRNRAP, per germline. The CDR3 DNA sequence: TGTGCTAGTGGCCGACAGGGGGACACTGAAGCTTTCTTT. Protein product: CASGRQGDTEAFF.

V and J are TRBV20-1 and TRBJ1-1; the match to TRBD1 covers 10 bases. This CDR3 is 15 amino acids long. After removal of 3 bases from V and 5 bases from J, the junction contained 9 bases not matched to a gene. In germline, CDR1 is DFQATT, CDR2 SNEGSKA (reference sequence). In DNA form, the CDR3 reads TGCAGTGCTAGGGTGACAGGGGGCGTCGGTACTGAAGCTTTCTTT. Translated: CSARVTGGVGTEAFF.

This clonotype was picked up a small number of times. V usage is TRBV5-1 and J usage is TRBJ1-2; tentatively, D is TRBD1 (5 bases). Germline CDR1 SGHRS, CDR2 YFSETQ. The CDR3 is made up of 17 amino acids. Trimming took off 0 bases at V and 0 bases at J, with 15 bases between the two ends. In nucleotides, the CDR3 is TGCGCCAGCAGCTTGGAGGCAGGGAGTACGGCTAACTATGGCTACACCTTC. Amino acids: CASSLEAGSTANYGYTF.

In nucleotides, the CDR3 is TGCGCCAGCAGCAGGGACTACCTCCCTTACGAGCAGTACTTC. Amino acids: CASSRDYLPYEQYF. The chain carries TRBV5-1 and TRBJ2-7; 7 nucleotides match TRBD2. This CDR3 is 14 amino acids long. V shed 4 bases and J 4 bases; nucleotides not matched to a gene: 8. Germline CDR1 SGHRS, CDR2 YFSETQ.

This rearrangement joins TRBV4-2 to TRBJ2-4, with D possibly matching TRBD1 (5 bases). Per the germline V gene, CDR1 is LGHNA and CDR2 is YNFKEQ. The CDR3 is 16 amino acids. V was pared by 3 bases and J by 9 bases, with 21 bases between. Here the CDR3 reads CASSQWDGGATGIQYF. CDR3 sequence (DNA): TGTGCCAGCAGCCAGTGGGATGGTGGGGCAACTGGCATTCAGTACTTC.

The chain's CDR3 is CASSQLAGGLSYF. The DNA for the CDR3 is TGTGCCAGCAGCCAACTAGCGGGAGGGCTTTCGTACTTC. This rearrangement joins TRBV3-1 to TRBJ2-5, with 12 bases fitting TRBD2. Germline CDR1 LGHDT, CDR2 YNNKEL (reference sequence). This CDR3 region has 13 residues. Unmatched junction bases numbered 5, after V lost 2 bases and J lost 13 bases.

In this sample, this clonotype turned up many times. The rearrangement uses TRBV10-3 and TRBJ2-7, with D maybe TRBD2 (6 bases). V lost 0 bases and J 0 bases, leaving 9 bases between the germline ends. Germline CDR1 ENHRY, CDR2 SYGVKD. CDR3 length: 15 residues. The DNA for the CDR3 is TGTGCCATCAGTGAGTCGTACGGGGGCTCCTACGAGCAGTACTTC. Its protein is CAISESYGGSYEQYF.

This clonotype came up a few times. The J gene is TRBJ2-7, the V gene TRBV2, with D perhaps matching TRBD1 (5 bases). The ends were cut back, 11 bases at V and 0 bases at J, with 11 bases in the middle. This CDR3 is 12 amino acids long. Germline V CDR1 and CDR2: SNHLY, FYNNEI. Here the CDR3 DNA reads TGTGCCGGTCGTCAGGGCTCCTACGAGCAGTACTTC. Translated, it gives CAGRQGSYEQYF.

The sample holds a few counts of this clonotype. This chain uses TRBV20-1 with TRBJ1-4, with D possibly TRBD1 on 6 matching bases. The V gene lost 0 bases and the J gene lost 0 bases, with 17 bases spanning the gap. This CDR3 is built from 18 residues. CDR1 and CDR2 (germline): DFQATT, SNEGSKA (reference sequence). The CDR3 nucleotides read TGCAGTGCTAGAGATCTGGGGGCGTGGGTATCAACTAATGAAAAACTGTTTTTT. It encodes CSARDLGAWVSTNEKLFF.

This clonotype was found a few times. The chain employs TRBV15 and TRBJ2-5; D gene uncertain. This CDR3 comprises 15 residues. The V gene's germline CDR1 is LNHNV and CDR2 YYDKDF (reference sequence). V was clipped by 0 bases and J by 7 bases, with 15 bases between them. The DNA for the CDR3 is TGTGCCACCAGCAGAGACCCAACCCAGCAGCGGACCCAGTACTTC. This encodes CATSRDPTQQRTQYF.

This clonotype was picked up a small number of times. This sequence joins TRBV7-2 and TRBJ1-2, with D unresolved. Per the germline V gene, CDR1 is SGHTA and CDR2 is FQGNSA. Trimming shortened V by 5 bases and J by 5 bases, and 12 bases separated the two germline ends. The CDR3 extends over 13 amino acids. CDR3 sequence: CASSARGGYGYTF. The CDR3 DNA reads as TGTGCCAGCAGCGCCAGAGGCGGGTATGGCTACACCTTC. The full variable domain, completed using reference TRBV7-2 and TRBJ1-2, is GAGVSQSPSNKVTEKGKDVELRCDPISGHTALYWYRQSLGQGLEFLIYFQGNSAPDKSGLPSDRFSAERTGGSVSTLTIQRTQQEDSAVYLCASSARGGYGYTFGSGTRLTVV.

The chain employs TRBV9 and TRBJ2-3, with 9 bases matching TRBD2. CDR3 size: 15 residues. V lost 5 bases to trimming and J lost 4 bases; unmatched junction nucleotides: 8. CDR1 SGDLS and CDR2 YYNGEE come from the germline V gene. This CDR3 is CASSVTSGSADTQYF. DNA of the CDR3: TGTGCCAGCAGTGTTACTAGCGGGTCAGCAGATACGCAGTATTTT.

CDR3 in DNA: TGCAGTGCTAGAGGAGCTAGCGGGGGGTCTTCAGAGTACTTC. It codes for CSARGASGGSSEYF. V gene TRBV20-1 combines with J gene TRBJ2-5; 11 bases are shared with TRBD2. The CDR3 is 14 amino acids. Per germline, CDR1 DFQATT and CDR2 SNEGSKA (reference sequence). The V gene end was trimmed by 1 base and the J gene end by 12 bases; junction bases not matched to a gene: 10.

The table lists this clonotype with many counts. DNA of the CDR3: TGTGCCAGCAGTTTATTGGCAGGGATGACAGATACGCAGTATTTT. This codes for CASSLLAGMTDTQYF. The gene calls are TRBV12-3 or TRBV12-4 and TRBJ2-3, with TRBD1 as a possible D gene (5 bases). This CDR3 contains 15 residues. V lost 2 bases and J lost 3, with 12 bases in between.